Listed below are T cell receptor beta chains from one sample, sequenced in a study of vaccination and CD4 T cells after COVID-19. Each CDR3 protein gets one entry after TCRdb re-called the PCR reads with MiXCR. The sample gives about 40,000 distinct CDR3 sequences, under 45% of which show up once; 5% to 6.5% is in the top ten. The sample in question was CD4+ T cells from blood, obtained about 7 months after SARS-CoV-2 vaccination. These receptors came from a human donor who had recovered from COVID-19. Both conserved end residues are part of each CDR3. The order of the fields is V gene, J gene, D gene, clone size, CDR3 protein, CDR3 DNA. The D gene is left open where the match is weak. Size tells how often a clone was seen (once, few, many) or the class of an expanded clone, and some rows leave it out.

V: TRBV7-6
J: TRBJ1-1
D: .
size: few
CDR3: CASTMGGMSMNTEAFF
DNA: TGTGCCAGTACTATGGGGGGCATGTCGATGAACACTGAAGCTTTCTTT

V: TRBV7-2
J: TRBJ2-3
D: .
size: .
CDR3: CASTRGAAGVSTDTQYF
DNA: TGTGCCAGCACGAGGGGGGCGGCGGGAGTTAGCACAGATACGCAGTATTTT

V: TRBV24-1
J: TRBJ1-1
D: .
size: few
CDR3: CATSDYKGVAFF
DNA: TGTGCCACCAGTGATTATAAGGGGGTGGCTTTCTTT

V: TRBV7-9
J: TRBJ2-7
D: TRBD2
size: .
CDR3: CASSPPSGGRTYEQYF
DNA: TGTGCCAGCAGCCCCCCTTCTGGCGGGAGGACCTACGAGCAGTACTTC

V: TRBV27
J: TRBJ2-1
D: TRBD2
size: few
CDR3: CASRLAGSSYNEQFF
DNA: TGTGCCAGCAGATTAGCGGGGAGCTCCTACAATGAGCAGTTCTTC

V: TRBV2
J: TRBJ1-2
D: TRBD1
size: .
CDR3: CAGNTGTGMGGYTF
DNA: TGTGCCGGCAACACCGGGACAGGGATGGGTGGCTACACCTTC

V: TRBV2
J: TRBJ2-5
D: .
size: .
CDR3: CASSLAFAQETQYF
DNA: TGTGCCAGCAGTCTAGCGTTCGCCCAAGAGACCCAGTACTTC

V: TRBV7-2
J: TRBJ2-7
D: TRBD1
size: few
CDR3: CASSWRTGGAYEQYF
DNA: TGTGCCAGCAGCTGGAGGACAGGGGGCGCCTACGAGCAGTACTTC

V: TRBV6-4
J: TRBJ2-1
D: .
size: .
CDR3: CAAGGGSEFDEQFF
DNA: TGTGCCGCTGGGGGCGGGAGTGAGTTTGATGAGCAGTTCTTC

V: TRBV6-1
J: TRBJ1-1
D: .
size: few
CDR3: CASSELGRDTEAFF
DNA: TGTGCCAGCAGTGAACTTGGCAGGGACACTGAAGCTTTCTTT

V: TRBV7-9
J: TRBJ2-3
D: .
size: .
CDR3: CASSSVTDTQYF
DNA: TGTGCCAGCAGCTCTGTCACAGATACGCAGTATTTT

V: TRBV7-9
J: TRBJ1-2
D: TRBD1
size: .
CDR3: CASSRGQPYGCTF
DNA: TGTGCCAGCAGCCGGGGACAGCCCTATGGCTGCACCTTC

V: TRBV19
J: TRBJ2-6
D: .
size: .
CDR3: CASSLRQGDSGANVLTF
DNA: TGTGCCAGTAGCCTCCGGCAGGGCGATTCTGGGGCCAACGTCCTGACTTTC

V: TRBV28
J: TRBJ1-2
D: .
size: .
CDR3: CASSSTGPDYGYTF
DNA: TGTGCCAGCAGTTCCACGGGGCCCGACTATGGCTACACCTTC

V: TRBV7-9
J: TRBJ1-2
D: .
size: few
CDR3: CASSRDGVDGYTF
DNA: TGTGCCAGCAGCCGAGACGGGGTCGATGGCTACACCTTC

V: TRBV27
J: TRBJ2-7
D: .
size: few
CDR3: CASKPGAVFYEQYF
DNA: TGTGCCAGCAAACCCGGGGCCGTTTTCTACGAGCAGTACTTC